This T cell receptor beta chain was retrieved from a study of shared clonotypes between healthy human individuals. Findings and limits, study-wide: Larger estimated richness was generally seen in naive subsets than in memory subsets.

Using immunoSEQ multiplex PCR, the repertoire was profiled, and TCRdb retains in-frame clones only, with some absent. The sample has around 1,900,000 clones, 93% seen once. In regard to this clone: Its specificity is not known.

The CDR3 consists of 16 residues. The J segment lost 7 bases and the V segment lost 5 bases, leaving 11 bases of the junction unmatched. Germline assignment: CDR1 MRHNA and CDR2 SNTAGT. Naive CD8 cells were CD45RO-negative, positively selected for CCR7, excluding terminally differentiated effector memory CD45RA+ cells. Donors had no recently reported acute infections or vaccinations and were HIV-negative. The origin of this receptor is a man between 18 and 29 years old in good health. Some clones in this sample may be carry-over from other donors' samples. The specimen sequenced was naive CD8+ T cells from PBMCs. This chain joins TRBV6-4 and TRBJ1-5, with 10 bases matching TRBD1. CDR3 nucleotides: TGTGCCAGCAGTCCCGGGACAGGGGTCCGAGGCCAGCCCCAGCATTTT. This sequence encodes CASSPGTGVRGQPQHF.